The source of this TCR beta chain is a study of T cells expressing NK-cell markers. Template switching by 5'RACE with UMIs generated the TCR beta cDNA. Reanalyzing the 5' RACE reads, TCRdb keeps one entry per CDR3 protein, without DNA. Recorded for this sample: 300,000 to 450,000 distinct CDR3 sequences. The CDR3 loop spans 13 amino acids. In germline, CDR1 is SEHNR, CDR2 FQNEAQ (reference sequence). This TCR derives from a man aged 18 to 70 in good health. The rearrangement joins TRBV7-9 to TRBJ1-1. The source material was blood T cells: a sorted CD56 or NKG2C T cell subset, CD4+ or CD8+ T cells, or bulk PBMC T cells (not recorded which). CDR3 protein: CASSSESYSPAFF.